This entry describes one TCR beta chain. Regions amplified from RNA transcripts were the TCR beta CDR3 regions. First-round RT-PCR with HTBI primers amplified the TCR CDR3 region. TCRdb reanalysed the multiplex PCR reads using MiXCR and keeps one entry per CDR3 protein. Of about 400,000 distinct CDR3 sequences in the sample, more than 15% were seen once. Stability of Graves' hyperthyroidism was defined as absent ophthalmopathy progression within 18 months. The V end lost 10 bases, the J end lost 0 bases, and 22 bases lay between the germline ends. The CDR3 is 18 amino acids. The entry originates in a study of T cells in Graves' hyperthyroidism and ophthalmopathy.

This sequence joins TRBV12-3 or TRBV12-4 and TRBJ2-6; no reliable D call. The sequenced material came from blood. The sequence was obtained from a woman aged 18-30 years with Graves' hyperthyroidism. CDR3 loop: CANSLRRVISSGANVLTF. Here the CDR3 DNA reads TGTGCCAACAGCCTGAGACGGGTTATAAGCTCTGGGGCCAACGTCCTGACTTTC.